The sequence of this T cell receptor (beta chain) was determined in a study of identical twins. The germline CDR1 and CDR2 sequences are MNHEY and SMNVEV (reference sequence). CDR3 length equals 11 residues. The V gene lost 5 bases and the J gene lost 7 bases, with 9 bases spanning the gap. This clonotype came up a few times. Each donor was a healthy Caucasian. TCRdb redid the calling of the 5' RACE reads with MiXCR, one entry per CDR3 protein. Among some 590,000 distinct CDR3 sequences listed, 9.5% to 10% were seen once. This sample also appeared in a second study, on yellow fever vaccine responses in identical twins.

The chain carries TRBV27 and TRBJ2-7; perhaps TRBD2 as D (5 bases). Sequencing was carried out using PBMCs. This sequence originates from a woman aged 18 to 35 in good health. CDR3: CASSGSGEQYF. Here the CDR3 DNA reads TGTGCCAGCAGTGGGTCGGGGGAGCAGTACTTC.